This T cell receptor beta chain is drawn from a study of shared clonotypes between healthy human individuals. Sequenced by immunoSEQ multiplex PCR; TCRdb stores in-frame clones only, minus some. Of around 2.5 million clones listed, approximately 93% are singletons. This CDR3 is 13 amino acids long. CDR1 and CDR2 from the germline V gene are MDHEN and SYDVKM. V was shortened by 8 bases and J by 9 bases, with 17 bases between the two germline ends. The chain uses TRBV28 and TRBJ1-3, with a weak D call TRBD1 (6 bases). Sequenced sample: naive CD4+ T cells from PBMCs. The subset was: CD45RA+ positively selected. The clonotype was recovered from a man between 18 and 35 years old in good health. Some clones in this sample may be carry-over from other donors' samples. Here the CDR3 reads CASVPQGRGTIYF. The CDR3 DNA follows: TGTGCCAGCGTACCACAGGGACGGGGCACCATATATTTT.